These T cell receptor beta chains were read from a single sample in a study of blood T cell repertoires in COVID-19. Only in-frame clones appear in the TCRdb table, and some are missing; sequencing was by immunoSEQ multiplex PCR. This sample has some 70,000 clones, with 80% to 90% found just once. Sequenced material: peripheral blood. These receptors came from a woman between 65 and 79 years old with acute or convalescent COVID-19. The conserved cysteine and the conserved F or W are not part of the CDR3 here. The D gene is left open where the match is weak. Size is stated for part of the rows, as once, few or many counts, or as a class when the clone is expanded.

TRBD2	TRBJ2-3	TRBV5-1	-	ASSRTSGSVSTDTQY
-	TRBJ1-3	TRBV18	-	ASSPSRDSGNTIY
-	TRBJ2-1	TRBV24-1	-	ATSELRASTYNEQF
-	TRBJ1-6	TRBV3-1/TRBV3-2	once	ASSHQGSSPLH
TRBD1	TRBJ1-5	TRBV28	-	ASRGQVGQPQH
-	TRBJ1-2	TRBV28	-	ASSKGQNYGYT
TRBD2	TRBJ2-7	TRBV6-5	-	ASRTLAGGSYEQY
-	TRBJ1-2	TRBV5-6	-	ASSSIYLRDGYT
-	TRBJ1-3	TRBV2	-	ASKVTDNSGNTMY
TRBD1	TRBJ1-2	TRBV19	-	AKRDRGSNT
-	TRBJ2-1	TRBV4-1	medium-sized	ASSQEGGNSYNEQF
-	TRBJ2-7	TRBV5-4	once	ASSSMAARGSAAYEQY
-	TRBJ1-1	TRBV5-1	-	ASSLGTGTEAF
-	TRBJ2-1	TRBV9	-	ASSVVEAYNEQF
TRBD2	TRBJ2-2	TRBV28	-	ASRPASGNPRTGELF
TRBD2	TRBJ2-7	TRBV7-2	few	ASSRRTGGGYEQY
-	TRBJ1-5	TRBV5-5	-	ASSLGGRGNQPQH
-	TRBJ1-3	TRBV6-5	-	ASSYSGSSGNTIY
TRBD1	TRBJ2-2	TRBV11-3	-	ASSLALGTGRVGELF
-	TRBJ2-2	TRBV11-3	-	ASRVPSGTGELF
-	TRBJ1-4	TRBV27	-	ASSLYRRRANEKLF
-	TRBJ2-7	TRBV4-1	-	ASSGSSYEQY
TRBD1	TRBJ1-5	TRBV2	few	ASTRDSLSNQPQH
-	TRBJ1-1	TRBV27	-	ASGATGNTEAF
-	TRBJ2-5	TRBV11-1	once	ASSSWRETQY
TRBD1	TRBJ2-7	TRBV4-2	few	ASSGQGSSYEQY
TRBD2	TRBJ2-2	TRBV11-2	-	ASSLVLGLGGTGELF
TRBD1	TRBJ1-4	TRBV5-4	few	ASSVKTGGPDEKLF
TRBD2	TRBJ2-1	TRBV2	once	AIEREGTYNEQF
-	TRBJ2-1	TRBV6-1	few	ASSEALLIRGRSTGEQF
-	TRBJ1-1	TRBV19	-	ASSIMKGTEAF
TRBD2	TRBJ2-1	TRBV5-1	-	AVSGSSHNEQF
TRBD1	TRBJ1-2	TRBV6-5	-	ASRDRAPYGYT
-	TRBJ1-6	TRBV5-6	-	ASSLWRGRGSPLH
-	TRBJ2-5	TRBV9	-	ASSDRRETQY
TRBD2	TRBJ2-7	TRBV12-3/TRBV12-4	-	AIAAGGPDEQY
-	TRBJ2-2	TRBV9	-	ASSVRAGGELF
TRBD2	TRBJ2-1	TRBV3-1/TRBV3-2	-	ASSPGTSGSQSNEQF
-	TRBJ1-5	TRBV12-5	-	ASGLGGVQPQH
TRBD1	TRBJ1-2	TRBV9	-	ASSTQGANNYGYT